Listed below are T cell receptor beta chains from one sample, sequenced in a study of monozygotic twins with inflammatory bowel disease. From the 5' RACE reads, TCRdb lists one entry per CDR3 protein and no DNA. The sample includes 200,000 to 250,000 distinct CDR3 sequences. Sequenced input: blood. Receptors originate from a human donor with ulcerative colitis or Crohn's disease, or a healthy co-twin of an affected twin (not recorded which). The CDR3 runs from the conserved cysteine through the conserved F or W. Fields, in order: J gene, V gene, CDR3 length, CDR3 protein.

>TRBJ2-1|TRBV18|16
CASSPRIAGGGGEQFF
>TRBJ1-2|TRBV15|12
CATSRSARGYTF
>TRBJ2-1|TRBV7-2|16
CASSPGLAGGAGEQFF
>TRBJ1-1|TRBV5-1|15
CASSPFGDRGNEAFF
>TRBJ2-7|TRBV6-6|12
CASSSPTGEQYF
>TRBJ2-5|TRBV29-1|16
CSVEEGLAGGQETQYF
>TRBJ2-3|TRBV7-9|17
CASSLPWTSGVTDTQYF
>TRBJ2-3|TRBV7-2|15
CASSLAGGSRDTQYF
>TRBJ2-7|TRBV7-6|14
CASSPHQAFYEQYF
>TRBJ2-5|TRBV7-2|13
CATQEGFQETQYF
>TRBJ2-7|TRBV20-1|15
CSARDLGTSEYEQYF
>TRBJ2-3|TRBV27|15
CASSLYGGPTDTQYF
>TRBJ1-1|TRBV29-1|12
CSVARGNTEAFF
>TRBJ1-3|TRBV20-1|15
CSAREPPGVGNTIYF
>TRBJ1-4|TRBV11-2|16
CASSLFQGPTNEKLFF
>TRBJ2-1|TRBV12-3/TRBV12-4|15
CASSFTGDPNGEQFF